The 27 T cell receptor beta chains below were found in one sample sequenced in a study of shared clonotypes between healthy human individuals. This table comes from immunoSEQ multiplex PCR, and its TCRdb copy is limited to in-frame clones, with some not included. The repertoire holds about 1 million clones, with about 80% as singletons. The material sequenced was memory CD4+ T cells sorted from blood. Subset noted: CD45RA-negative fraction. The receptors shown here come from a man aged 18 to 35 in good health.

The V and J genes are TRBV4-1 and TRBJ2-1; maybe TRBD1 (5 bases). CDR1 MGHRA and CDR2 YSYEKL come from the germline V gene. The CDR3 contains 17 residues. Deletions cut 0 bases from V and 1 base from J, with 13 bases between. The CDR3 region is CASSQDPGFESYNEQFF. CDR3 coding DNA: TGCGCCAGCAGCCAAGATCCAGGGTTTGAGTCCTACAATGAGCAGTTCTTC.

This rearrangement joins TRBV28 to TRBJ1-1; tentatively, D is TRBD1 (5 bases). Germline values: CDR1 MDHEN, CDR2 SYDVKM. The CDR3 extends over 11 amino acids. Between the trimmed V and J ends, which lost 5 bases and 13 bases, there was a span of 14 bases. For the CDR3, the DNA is TGTGCCAGCAGTCTTCGACTGGGGGTTTTCTTT. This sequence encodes CASSLRLGVFF.

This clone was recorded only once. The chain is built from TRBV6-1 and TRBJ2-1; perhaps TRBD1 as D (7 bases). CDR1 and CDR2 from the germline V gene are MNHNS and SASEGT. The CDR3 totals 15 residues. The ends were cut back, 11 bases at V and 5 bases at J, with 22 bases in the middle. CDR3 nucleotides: TGTGCCGGCGGAGGGGGCAGGGGGTTGCACAATGAGCAGTTCTTC. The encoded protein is CAGGGGRGLHNEQFF.

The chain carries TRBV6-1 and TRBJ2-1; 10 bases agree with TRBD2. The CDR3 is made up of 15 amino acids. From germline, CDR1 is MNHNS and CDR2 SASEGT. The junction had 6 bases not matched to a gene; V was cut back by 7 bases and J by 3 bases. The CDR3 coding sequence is TGTGCCAGCACCTGGACTAGCGGTATCTACAATGAGCAGTTCTTC. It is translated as CASTWTSGIYNEQFF.

CDR3 amino acids: CASSPPSVREQYF. Written as DNA, the CDR3 is TGTGCCAGCTCACCACCCTCCGTCCGGGAGCAGTACTTC. The V call is TRBV18, the J call TRBJ2-7; D not certain. Trimming removed 0 bases from V and 7 bases from J, with 10 bases in between. The CDR3 runs to 13 residues. Germline-derived CDR1 and CDR2 are KGHSH and LQKENI.

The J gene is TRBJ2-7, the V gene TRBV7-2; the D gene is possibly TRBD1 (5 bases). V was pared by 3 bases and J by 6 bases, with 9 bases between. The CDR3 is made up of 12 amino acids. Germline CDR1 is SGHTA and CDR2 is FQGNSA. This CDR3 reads CASSLQGFEQYF. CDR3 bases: TGTGCCAGCAGCTTGCAGGGTTTCGAGCAGTACTTC.

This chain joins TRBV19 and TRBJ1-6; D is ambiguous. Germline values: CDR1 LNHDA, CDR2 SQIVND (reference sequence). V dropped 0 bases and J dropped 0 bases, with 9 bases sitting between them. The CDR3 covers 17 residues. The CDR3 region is CASSIDSDGSYNSPLHF. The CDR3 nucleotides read TGTGCCAGTAGTATAGATTCCGACGGCTCCTATAATTCACCCCTCCACTTT.

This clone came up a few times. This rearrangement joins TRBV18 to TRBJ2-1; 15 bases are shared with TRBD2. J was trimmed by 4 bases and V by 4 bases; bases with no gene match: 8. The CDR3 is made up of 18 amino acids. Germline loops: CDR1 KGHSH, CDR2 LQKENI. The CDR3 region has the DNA TGTGCCAGCTCACTACTAGGACTAGCGGGAGGGAATTACAATGAGCAGTTCTTC. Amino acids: CASSLLGLAGGNYNEQFF.

The CDR3 loop is CASSLAGQGGQPQHF. The CDR3 DNA reads TGTGCCAGCAGCTTAGCGGGACAGGGGGGTCAGCCCCAGCATTTT. The genes are TRBV7-8 and TRBJ1-5; TRBD1 aligns across 11 bases. The CDR3 totals 15 residues. J was trimmed by 6 bases and V by 0 bases; bases with no gene match: 1. CDR1 and CDR2 from the germline V gene are SGHVS and FQNEAQ.

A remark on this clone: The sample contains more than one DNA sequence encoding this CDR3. The CDR3 loop reads CASSSQETQYF. The CDR3 nucleotides read TGCGCCAGCAGCTCCCAAGAGACCCAGTACTTC. V and J are TRBV5-1 and TRBJ2-5; D is uncertain. The CDR3 is made up of 11 amino acids. Germline V gene lookup returns CDR1 SGHRS and CDR2 YFSETQ. Trimming removed 3 bases from V and 1 base from J, with 1 base in between. Full variable domain (remainder filled in from reference TRBV5-1 and TRBJ2-5): KAGVTQTPRYLIKTRGQQVTLSCSPISGHRSVSWYQQTPGQGLQFLFEYFSETQRNKGNFPGRFSGRQFSNSRSEMNVSTLELGDSALYLCASSSQETQYFGPGTRLLVL.

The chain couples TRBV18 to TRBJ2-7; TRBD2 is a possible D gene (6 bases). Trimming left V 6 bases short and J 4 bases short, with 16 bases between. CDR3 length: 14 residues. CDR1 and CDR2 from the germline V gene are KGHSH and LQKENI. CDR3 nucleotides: TGTGCCAGCTCGGACGGATCCCGGGGGTACGAGCAGTACTTC. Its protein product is CASSDGSRGYEQYF.

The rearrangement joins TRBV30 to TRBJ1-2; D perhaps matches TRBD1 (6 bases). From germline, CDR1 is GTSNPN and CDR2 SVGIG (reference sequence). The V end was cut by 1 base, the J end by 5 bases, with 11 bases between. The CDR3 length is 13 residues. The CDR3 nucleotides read TGTGCCTGGAGTGCCGACAGGACTTATGGCTACACCTTC. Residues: CAWSADRTYGYTF.

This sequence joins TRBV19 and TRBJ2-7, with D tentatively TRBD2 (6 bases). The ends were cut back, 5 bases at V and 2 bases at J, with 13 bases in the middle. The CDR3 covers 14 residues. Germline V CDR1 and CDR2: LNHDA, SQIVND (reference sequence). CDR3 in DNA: TGTGCCAGTAGTGGGCGGGCGGGGACCTACGAGCAGTACTTC. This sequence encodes CASSGRAGTYEQYF.

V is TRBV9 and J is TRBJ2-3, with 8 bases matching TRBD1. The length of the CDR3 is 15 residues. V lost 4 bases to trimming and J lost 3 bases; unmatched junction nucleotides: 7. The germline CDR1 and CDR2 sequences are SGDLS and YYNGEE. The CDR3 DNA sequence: TGTGCCAGCAGCCCCCGACAGGGGTTGACAGATACGCAGTATTTT. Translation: CASSPRQGLTDTQYF.

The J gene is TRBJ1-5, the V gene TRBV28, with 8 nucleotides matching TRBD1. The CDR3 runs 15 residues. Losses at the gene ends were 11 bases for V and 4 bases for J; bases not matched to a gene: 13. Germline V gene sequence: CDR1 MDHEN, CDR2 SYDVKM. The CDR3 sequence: CASRGGQAINQPQHF. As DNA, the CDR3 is TGTGCCTCTCGCGGGGGACAGGCGATTAATCAGCCCCAGCATTTT.

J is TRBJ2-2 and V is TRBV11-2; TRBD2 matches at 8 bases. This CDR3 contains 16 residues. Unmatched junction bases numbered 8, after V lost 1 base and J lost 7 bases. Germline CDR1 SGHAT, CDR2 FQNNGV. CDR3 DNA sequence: TGTGCCAGCAGCTTAGCGGGGGGGCCGATGATCGGGGAGCTGTTTTTT. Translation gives CASSLAGGPMIGELFF.

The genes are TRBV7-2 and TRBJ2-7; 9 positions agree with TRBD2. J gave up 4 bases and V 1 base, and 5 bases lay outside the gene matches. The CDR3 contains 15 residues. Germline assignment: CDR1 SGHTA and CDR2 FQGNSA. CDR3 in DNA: TGTGCCAGCAGCTTAGGTGGTAGCGGGGGTTACGAGCAGTACTTC. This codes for CASSLGGSGGYEQYF. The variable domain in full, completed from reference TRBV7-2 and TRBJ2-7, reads GAGVSQSPSNKVTEKGKDVELRCDPISGHTALYWYRQSLGQGLEFLIYFQGNSAPDKSGLPSDRFSAERTGGSVSTLTIQRTQQEDSAVYLCASSLGGSGGYEQYFGPGTRLTVT.

CDR3 DNA: TGTGCCAGCAGCCCGGCCCGCGTGGGGGGTGAGCAGTTCTTC. Translated, it gives CASSPARVGGEQFF. The chain links TRBV7-6 to TRBJ2-1; possibly TRBD2 for D (6 bases). CDR1 and CDR2 from the germline V gene are SGHVS and FNYEAQ. There are 14 residues in the CDR3. V was cut by 5 bases and J by 9 bases, with 17 bases left in between. Full variable domain (outside the CDR3, taken from reference TRBV7-6 and TRBJ2-1): GAGVSQSPRYKVTKRGQDVALRCDPISGHVSLYWYRQALGQGPEFLTYFNYEAQQDKSGLPNDRFSAERPEGSISTLTIQRTEQRDSAMYRCASSPARVGGEQFFGPGTRLTVL.

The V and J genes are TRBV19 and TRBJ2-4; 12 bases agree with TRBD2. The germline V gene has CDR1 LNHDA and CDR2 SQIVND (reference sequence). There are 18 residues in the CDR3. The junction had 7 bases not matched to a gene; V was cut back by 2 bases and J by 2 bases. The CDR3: CASSITLAGGPTKNIQYF. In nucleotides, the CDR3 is TGTGCCAGTAGTATAACGCTAGCGGGAGGGCCAACCAAAAACATTCAGTACTTC. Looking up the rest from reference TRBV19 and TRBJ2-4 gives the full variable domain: DGGITQSPKYLFRKEGQNVTLSCEQNLNHDAMYWYRQDPGQGLRLIYYSQIVNDFQKGDIAEGYSVSREKKESFPLTVTSAQKNPTAFYLCASSITLAGGPTKNIQYFGAGTRLSVL.

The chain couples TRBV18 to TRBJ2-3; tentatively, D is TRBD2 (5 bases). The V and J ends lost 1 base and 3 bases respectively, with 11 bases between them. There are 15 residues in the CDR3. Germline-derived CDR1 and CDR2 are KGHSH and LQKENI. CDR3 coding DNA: TGTGCCAGCTCACCACAGACGGGGATAACAGATACGCAGTATTTT. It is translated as CASSPQTGITDTQYF.

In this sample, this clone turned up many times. Here the CDR3 reads CASRGGQGVDEQYF. CDR3 sequence (DNA): TGTGCCAGCAGGGGGGGACAGGGGGTCGACGAGCAGTACTTC. The V gene is TRBV2, the J gene TRBJ2-7; 11 bases are shared with TRBD1. Germline CDR1 is SNHLY and CDR2 is FYNNEI. This CDR3 comprises 14 residues. V lost 6 bases and J lost 5; bases outside the gene matches: 6. The full variable domain, rest sourced from reference TRBV2 and TRBJ2-7, is EPEVTQTPSHQVTQMGQEVILRCVPISNHLYFYWYRQILGQKVEFLVSFYNNEISEKSEIFDDQFSVERPDGSNFTLKIRSTKLEDSAMYFCASRGGQGVDEQYFGPGTRLTVT.

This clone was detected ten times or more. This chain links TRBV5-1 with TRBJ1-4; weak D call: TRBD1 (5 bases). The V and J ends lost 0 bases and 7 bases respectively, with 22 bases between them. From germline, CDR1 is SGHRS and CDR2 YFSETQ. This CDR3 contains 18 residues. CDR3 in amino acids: CASSLVALGDGLFEKLFF. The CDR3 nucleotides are TGCGCCAGCAGCTTGGTCGCTTTAGGGGACGGCCTTTTTGAAAAACTGTTTTTT.

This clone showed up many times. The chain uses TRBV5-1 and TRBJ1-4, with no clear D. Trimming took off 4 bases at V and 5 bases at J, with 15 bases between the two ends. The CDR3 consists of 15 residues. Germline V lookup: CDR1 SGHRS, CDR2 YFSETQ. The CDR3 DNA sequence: TGCGCCAGCAGCGCCCTCGGTACGGGGAATGAAAAACTGTTTTTT. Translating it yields CASSALGTGNEKLFF. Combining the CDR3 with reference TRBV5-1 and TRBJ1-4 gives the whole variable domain KAGVTQTPRYLIKTRGQQVTLSCSPISGHRSVSWYQQTPGQGLQFLFEYFSETQRNKGNFPGRFSGRQFSNSRSEMNVSTLELGDSALYLCASSALGTGNEKLFFGSGTQLSVL.

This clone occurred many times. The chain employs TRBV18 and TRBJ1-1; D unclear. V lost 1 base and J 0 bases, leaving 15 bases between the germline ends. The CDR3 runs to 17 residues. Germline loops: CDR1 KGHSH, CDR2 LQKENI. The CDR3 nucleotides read TGTGCCAGCTCACCACGTACAACGGCGGGGTTGAACACTGAAGCTTTCTTT. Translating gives CASSPRTTAGLNTEAFF.

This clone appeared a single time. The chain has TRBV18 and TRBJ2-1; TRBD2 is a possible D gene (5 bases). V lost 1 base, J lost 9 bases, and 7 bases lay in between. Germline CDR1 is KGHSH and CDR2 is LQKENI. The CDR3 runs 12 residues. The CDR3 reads CASSPRAGEQFF. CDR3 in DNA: TGTGCCAGCTCACCACGGGCGGGTGAGCAGTTCTTC.

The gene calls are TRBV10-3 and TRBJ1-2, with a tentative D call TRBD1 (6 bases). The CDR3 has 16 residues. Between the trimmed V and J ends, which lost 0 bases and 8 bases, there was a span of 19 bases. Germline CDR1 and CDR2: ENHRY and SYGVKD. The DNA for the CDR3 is TGTGCCATCAGTGAGTCGAGATTAGGGGGAACTGGCGGCTACACCTTC. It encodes CAISESRLGGTGGYTF.

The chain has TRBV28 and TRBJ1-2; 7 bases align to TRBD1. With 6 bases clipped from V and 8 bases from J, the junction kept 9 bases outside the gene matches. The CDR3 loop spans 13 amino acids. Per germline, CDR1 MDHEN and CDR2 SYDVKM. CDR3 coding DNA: TGTGCCAGCAGACTTAACAGGGGTGGAGGCTACACCTTC. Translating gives CASRLNRGGGYTF.